The rows below give T cell receptor beta chains drawn from one sample of a study of long-term antiretroviral therapy in people with HIV. Repertoires were generated with immunoSEQ multiplex PCR, while TCRdb's copy carries only in-frame clones and drops some. The top ten clones hold 13% of a sample with around 29,000 clones, nearly 90% of them seen once. Sample: unsorted PBMCs, taken 1.1 years after starting antiretroviral therapy. Receptors originate from a man younger than 35 with HIV. Both conserved end residues are part of each CDR3.

V gene	J gene	CDR3 protein
TRBV27	TRBJ2-7	CASSFPDPLKQGREYF
TRBV9	TRBJ2-1	CASSVGSGPYNEQFF
TRBV9	TRBJ1-2	CASSFEGQTLYGYTF
TRBV14	TRBJ2-7	CASSQSGSSYEQYF
TRBV7-2	TRBJ2-5	CASRSSGGAGETQYF
TRBV7-2	TRBJ1-6	CASSLVYGNSPLHF
TRBV6-1	TRBJ2-7	CASSELAHPYEQYF
TRBV7-6	TRBJ2-7	CASSLGGGSEQYF
TRBV5-4	TRBJ2-6	CASSLQFGTGANVLTF
TRBV19	TRBJ2-1	CASSPRTGVGEQFF
TRBV19	TRBJ2-7	CASSGTSGTYEQYF
TRBV4-1	TRBJ2-2	CASSQFWPGNTGELFF
TRBV6-6	TRBJ2-5	CASSYGGQETQYF
TRBV19	TRBJ2-1	CASSSLGGTSYNEQFF
TRBV9	TRBJ2-7	CASSSSLRGTSYEQYF
TRBV27	TRBJ2-1	CASTPLAGGPNEQFF
TRBV5-5	TRBJ1-2	CASSLATDYLGGYTF
TRBV19	TRBJ1-1	CASSIGDGGNTEAFF
TRBV12-5	TRBJ2-7	CASGSVDRSYSYEQYF
TRBV7-6	TRBJ2-7	CASSLGTGGTFYEQYF
TRBV7-3	TRBJ2-3	CASSSPAGAMYTPTDTQYF
TRBV7-2	TRBJ2-5	CASSSGQARETQYF
TRBV7-3	TRBJ1-2	CASSSGTEGRYGYTF
TRBV5-6	TRBJ2-1	CASSPNSGIEQFF
TRBV4-2	TRBJ2-1	CASSQDGGGLGGVNEQFF
TRBV5-1	TRBJ2-1	CASSFSLSQPYNEQFF
TRBV19	TRBJ1-2	CASNSQGRNGYTF
TRBV27	TRBJ1-1	CASWMLSTEAFF
TRBV7-2	TRBJ2-1	CASSLKRGGVNEQFF
TRBV5-1	TRBJ2-7	CASSFGGTFSYEQYF
TRBV27	TRBJ2-6	CASRSARTGESGANVLTF
TRBV6-5	TRBJ1-1	CASKRGQGLYEAFF
TRBV4-3	TRBJ1-1	CASRKTPQGAEAFF
TRBV27	TRBJ2-5	CASSFNGRGETQYF
TRBV4-3	TRBJ1-2	CASSQGLTGTEFYGYTF
TRBV6-6	TRBJ2-1	CASSYKLSDSYNEQFF
TRBV19	TRBJ2-7	CASASGQDPYEQYF
TRBV6-1	TRBJ1-2	CASSEGGTGWVFGYTF
TRBV4-2	TRBJ2-2	CASKRANTGELFF
TRBV5-5	TRBJ2-7	CASSLMAAVYEQYF
TRBV29-1	TRBJ1-1	CSVEVRGGLNTEAFF
TRBV18	TRBJ1-6	CASSPPVFGEAGVGNSPLHF